The 21 T cell receptor beta chains in this list originate from one sample, sequenced in a study of blood T cell repertoires in COVID-19. Method: immunoSEQ multiplex PCR; TCRdb's copy keeps in-frame clones and lacks some. The sample holds about 280,000 clones, more than 80% seen once. Sequencing was performed on peripheral blood. These receptors all come from a woman younger than 45 with active or convalescent COVID-19.

This clone was detected only once. The rearrangement links TRBV7-2 to TRBJ2-2, with 7 bases aligning to TRBD2. The CDR3 extends over 16 amino acids. Germline V gene data show CDR1 as SGHTA and CDR2 as FQGNSA. V was clipped by 1 base and J by 0 bases; unmatched bases: 2. CDR3 DNA: TGTGCCAGCAGCTTAGGGCGGGGGACGAACACCGGGGAGCTGTTTTTT. This encodes CASSLGRGTNTGELFF.

This sequence joins TRBV6-5 and TRBJ2-2, with 7 bases matching TRBD1. Germline CDR1 is MNHEY and CDR2 is SVGAGI. CDR3 length equals 15 residues. After removal of 2 bases from V and 6 bases from J, the junction contained 6 bases not matched to a gene. In nucleotides, the CDR3 is TGTGCCAGCAGTTACGCAGGGGGTACGCCCGGGGAGCTGTTTTTT. Its translation is CASSYAGGTPGELFF.

The rearrangement joins TRBV5-1 to TRBJ1-2; 7 bases line up with TRBD1. This CDR3 contains 14 residues. Germline trimming cut 4 bases from V and 4 bases from J; bases unmatched to any gene: 7. Germline V CDR1 and CDR2: SGHRS, YFSETQ. The DNA for the CDR3 is TGCGCCAGCAGCCCAGGGACAGCCGTCTATGGCTACACCTTC. Translated, it gives CASSPGTAVYGYTF.

The V and J genes are TRBV15 and TRBJ2-2; the match to TRBD1 covers 7 bases. V lost 7 bases, J lost 6 bases, and 8 bases stayed unmatched. The CDR3 extends over 14 amino acids. Germline V gene sequence: CDR1 LNHNV, CDR2 YYDKDF (reference sequence). The DNA of the CDR3 is TGTGCCACCAAGGGGCAGGGGGTCTCCGGGGAGCTGTTTTTT. This translates into CATKGQGVSGELFF.

The chain is built from TRBV10-3 and TRBJ1-2; TRBD1 is a possible D gene (5 bases). CDR1 and CDR2 (germline): ENHRY, SYGVKD. There are 14 residues in the CDR3. V lost 2 bases and J 7 bases, leaving 14 bases between the germline ends. The CDR3 DNA reads as TGTGCCATCAGTGAGGAAACTGCCGGGGGTGGCTACACCTTC. This translates into CAISEETAGGGYTF.

The rearrangement links TRBV2 to TRBJ1-1, with D perhaps matching TRBD1 (6 bases). Trimming removed 3 bases at V and 4 bases at J, with 9 bases between. The CDR3 loop spans 13 amino acids. CDR1 and CDR2 from the germline V gene are SNHLY and FYNNEI. CDR3: CASSESRGTEAFF. CDR3 DNA: TGTGCCAGCAGTGAGAGCAGGGGCACTGAAGCTTTCTTT.

The chain joins TRBV7-2 to TRBJ2-7, with D possibly being TRBD2 (6 bases). The V gene's germline CDR1 is SGHTA and CDR2 FQGNSA. V was clipped by 4 bases and J by 5 bases, with 15 bases between them. The CDR3 extends over 14 amino acids. The CDR3 nucleotides are TGTGCCAGCAGCTCTACTCTAGCTAGCGACGAGCAGTACTTC. Translation: CASSSTLASDEQYF.

This clone has just a few counts. This chain connects TRBV7-3 to TRBJ2-2; no reliable D call. The CDR3 consists of 15 residues. The V end was cut by 1 base, the J end by 4 bases, with 10 bases between. The germline V gene encodes CDR1 SGHTA and CDR2 FQGTGA. In nucleotides, the CDR3 is TGTGCCAGCAGCTTAAACCCCCCGGGCACCGGGGAGCTGTTTTTT. Encoded protein: CASSLNPPGTGELFF.

The chain combines TRBV28 with TRBJ2-1, with D uncertain. This CDR3 comprises 15 residues. CDR1 is MDHEN, CDR2 SYDVKM, per germline. Between the trimmed V and J ends, which lost 3 bases and 0 bases, there was a span of 9 bases. The CDR3 spells CASSLGPSSYNEQFF. The CDR3 region has the DNA TGTGCCAGCAGTTTGGGCCCGAGCTCCTACAATGAGCAGTTCTTC.

This chain joins TRBV9 and TRBJ1-3; D perhaps matches TRBD1 (5 bases). There are 16 residues in the CDR3. Germline V CDR1 and CDR2: SGDLS, YYNGEE. V lost 2 bases to trimming and J lost 0 bases, with 12 bases between them. CDR3 protein: CASSVGTPSSGNTIYF. The CDR3 DNA is TGTGCCAGCAGCGTGGGGACTCCTAGCTCTGGAAACACCATATATTTT.

This chain uses TRBV5-6 with TRBJ2-7, with D tentatively TRBD1 (5 bases). Deletions cut 0 bases from V and 4 bases from J, with 8 bases between. CDR1 and CDR2 from the germline V gene are SGHDT and YYEEEE. The CDR3 has 13 amino acids. The CDR3: CASSLVKGYEQYF. The CDR3 coding sequence is TGTGCCAGCAGCTTGGTAAAGGGGTACGAGCAGTACTTC.

This chain links TRBV7-9 with TRBJ1-3; 8 positions match TRBD1. The CDR3 contains 13 residues. Germline trimming cut 1 base from V and 10 bases from J; bases unmatched to any gene: 3. The germline V gene encodes CDR1 SEHNR and CDR2 FQNEAQ (reference sequence). The CDR3 loop is CASSLGTGRTIYF. DNA of the CDR3: TGTGCCAGCAGCTTAGGGACAGGGAGGACCATATATTTT.

The chain is built from TRBV18 and TRBJ1-1; D unresolved. The CDR3 consists of 14 residues. The V gene's germline CDR1 is KGHSH and CDR2 LQKENI. Trimming shortened V by 3 bases and J by 4 bases, and 12 bases separated the two germline ends. The DNA of the CDR3 is TGTGCCAGCTCACCGATTGGGGAGGGCACTGAAGCTTTCTTT. It is translated as CASSPIGEGTEAFF.

This clone occurred a few times. This chain joins TRBV15 and TRBJ1-4, with 10 positions matching TRBD1. Germline trimming cut 9 bases from V and 8 bases from J; bases unmatched to any gene: 9. CDR3 length equals 14 residues. From germline, CDR1 is LNHNV and CDR2 YYDKDF (reference sequence). The CDR3 loop is CATIRPGQGEKLFF. Here the CDR3 DNA reads TGTGCCACTATTAGACCGGGACAGGGGGAAAAACTGTTTTTT.

The chain links TRBV28 to TRBJ1-4; D remains unclear. V shed 7 bases and J shed 0 bases, with 3 bases lying between them. CDR1 MDHEN and CDR2 SYDVKM come from the germline V gene. CDR3 length: 12 residues. The CDR3 is CASTATNEKLFF. The CDR3 coding sequence is TGTGCCAGCACAGCAACTAATGAAAAACTGTTTTTT.

This chain uses TRBV30 with TRBJ2-7; TRBD2 is a possible D gene (6 bases). Trimming left V 3 bases short and J 2 bases short, with 11 bases between. The CDR3 contains 13 residues. CDR1 is GTSNPN and CDR2 is SVGIG in the germline V gene (reference sequence). The CDR3 DNA is TGTGCCTGGAGGGGGACTGTAACCTACGAGCAGTACTTC. Residues: CAWRGTVTYEQYF.

The chain links TRBV3-1 (or the pseudogene TRBV3-2) to TRBJ1-1; D gene unclear. CDR1 is LGHDT, CDR2 YNNKEL, per germline (reference sequence). This CDR3 region has 13 residues. The V and J ends lost 2 bases and 4 bases respectively, with 8 bases between them. In nucleotides, the CDR3 is TGTGCCAGCAGCCAAAAACCGGTCACTGAAGCTTTCTTT. This translates into CASSQKPVTEAFF.

This clone was recorded a few times. The chain uses TRBV7-8 and TRBJ2-3, with a tentative D call TRBD2 (6 bases). V was cut by 1 base and J by 2 bases, with 13 bases left in between. CDR1 SGHVS and CDR2 FQNEAQ come from the germline V gene. CDR3 length: 16 amino acids. The CDR3 spells CASSLGGGVNTDTQYF. In nucleotides, the CDR3 is TGTGCCAGCAGCTTAGGGGGCGGGGTGAACACAGATACGCAGTATTTT.

This chain joins TRBV7-9 and TRBJ1-2, with D perhaps matching TRBD1 (6 bases). The germline V gene encodes CDR1 SEHNR and CDR2 FQNEAQ (reference sequence). This CDR3 has 17 residues. The V and J ends lost 1 base and 8 bases respectively, with 23 bases between them. In DNA, the CDR3 is TGTGCCAGCAGCTTAGGGGGATTCGGGACACCCTTTGGGGGCTACACCTTC. This translates into CASSLGGFGTPFGGYTF.

The rearrangement uses TRBV28 and TRBJ1-5; a possible D gene is TRBD1 (6 bases). Trimming took off 6 bases at V and 4 bases at J, with 16 bases between the two ends. Germline V CDR1 and CDR2: MDHEN, SYDVKM. CDR3 length equals 15 residues. Written as DNA, the CDR3 is TGTGCCAGCAGGAAAGGACAGATTGGGAATCAGCCCCAGCATTTT. Amino acid sequence: CASRKGQIGNQPQHF.

The rearrangement uses TRBV29-1 and TRBJ1-1, with a possible D match to TRBD1 (6 bases). Germline loops: CDR1 SQVTM, CDR2 ANQGSEA. The CDR3 contains 15 residues. V was shortened by 7 bases and J by 8 bases, with 26 bases between the two germline ends. The CDR3 loop reads CSAKTLLTDSKEAFF. CDR3 nucleotide sequence: TGCAGCGCCAAGACGCTATTGACGGACAGCAAAGAAGCTTTCTTT.